This note documents a single T cell receptor beta chain sequence. Its target antigen remains unknown. No base quality information exists; no much larger clone differs at one position. The sample comes from a study of CD8 T cells in ankylosing spondylitis (dated by TCRdb to about 2017). A note on the overall study: To find TCR variants linked to disease, the study profiled T cell receptor beta repertoires in ankylosing spondylitis patients and healthy donors. The full study cohort was made up of approximately 24 ankylosing spondylitis patients and 108 healthy donors. Samples of peripheral blood were taken, and for ankylosing spondylitis patients, synovial fluid was collected as well. Summary of the overall study and its limitations: The disease-linked clones showed a CD8+ phenotype and occurred at relatively low frequencies in peripheral blood. Some TCR beta motif variants had previously been reported in synovial fluid and blood of reactive arthritis patients, which suggested common disease-initiation mechanisms. Blood from ankylosing spondylitis patients appeared to be characterized by a TCR beta motif composed of under 10 highly homologous amino acid variants. Significant enrichment of the disease-linked clones was reported in matched synovial fluid samples from ankylosing spondylitis patients.

Sequencing took place on an Illumina HiSeq 2500. Quantitative 5'-RACE with molecular barcodes was the method used to prepare the TCR beta libraries. As for how the authors treated the data: Disease-linked TCR variants were identified with a new computational method built on a probabilistic model of VDJ rearrangement. The raw public reads went through TCRdb reprocessing: fastp at Q25, MiXCR clone calling, in-frame beta chains kept. When rows share a CDR3 protein, they turn into one entry using the most common DNA and genes. V and J calls and clone size were set by TCRdb, not the authors. This sample comprises a few hundred thousand distinct CDR3 sequences, 15% to 20% of them detected only once. The ten largest clones add up to around 32% of the sample. V gives up 0 bases and J gives up 0 bases, and the segment between their germline ends measures 6 bases. Via the germline V gene, CDR1 is LGHNA and CDR2 YSLEER. Taken from cysteine to phenylalanine, the CDR3 has 14 residues. Only the CDR3 region is kept as DNA, spanning 42 bases read in frame from base 1.

Sample: blood, either unsorted or a sorted T cell fraction (not recorded which). This receptor was identified in a male donor with ankylosing spondylitis or in good health (not recorded which). The V and J genes are TRBV4-3 and TRBJ2-7, and perhaps TRBD1 as D gene, on 5 matching bases. The CDR3 is CASSQDDSSYEQYF. DNA sequence: TGCGCCAGCAGCCAAGATGACAGCTCCTACGAGCAGTACTTC.